The next 11 T cell receptor beta chains were all read from a single sample in a study of T-cell memory formation after mild COVID-19. TCRdb reanalysed the 5' RACE reads using MiXCR and keeps one entry per CDR3 protein. The sample contains about 560,000 distinct CDR3 sequences, more than 15% of which appear only once. Source material: PBMCs or a T cell subset sorted from them (not recorded which). These TCRs come from an adult woman who had mild COVID-19 (a few samples of this study predate the infection). Cell type and time point are not known.

This clonotype was detected a few times. The chain has TRBV7-6 and TRBJ2-1; D might be TRBD2 (6 bases). The ends were cut back, 3 bases at V and 5 bases at J, with 23 bases in the middle. The germline V gene encodes CDR1 SGHVS and CDR2 FNYEAQ. The CDR3 length is 18 residues. The CDR3 DNA reads as TGTGCCAGCAGCTTTCTCCCCCCGGGGGTAATCCAAAACAATGAGCAGTTCTTC. Translated, it gives CASSFLPPGVIQNNEQFF.

The sample holds a few counts of this clonotype. The J gene is TRBJ2-1, the V gene TRBV9; TRBD1 or TRBD2 may be the D gene (7 bases each). CDR1 is SGDLS, CDR2 YYNGEE, per germline. V was shortened by 4 bases and J by 9 bases, with 23 bases between the two germline ends. CDR3 size: 16 residues. CDR3 sequence reads: CASSPPGGAPGGEQFF. CDR3 sequence (DNA): TGTGCCAGCAGCCCTCCAGGGGGGGCCCCGGGTGGTGAGCAGTTCTTC.

This clonotype has just a few counts. CDR3: CATHWPGSGGYTF. As DNA, the CDR3 is TGTGCCACCCATTGGCCGGGAAGCGGTGGCTACACCTTC. This chain joins TRBV10-3 and TRBJ1-2; D remains ambiguous. The ends were cut back, 10 bases at V and 7 bases at J, with 19 bases in the middle. Germline CDR1 and CDR2: ENHRY and SYGVKD. There are 13 residues in the CDR3.

In this sample, this clonotype turned up a few times. V and J are TRBV6-5 and TRBJ2-7; 7 bases match TRBD2. V was pared by 0 bases and J by 2 bases, with 7 bases of the junction left unmatched. Germline loops: CDR1 MNHEY, CDR2 SVGAGI. This CDR3 spans 16 amino acids. CDR3 region: CASSYSGGGTTYEQYF. Here the CDR3 DNA reads TGTGCCAGCAGTTACTCGGGTGGGGGGACTACCTACGAGCAGTACTTC.

V and J are TRBV24-1 and TRBJ2-1, with 11 bases matching TRBD1. The CDR3 sequence is 19 residues long. Germline loops: CDR1 KGHDR, CDR2 SFDVKD. J gave up 4 bases and V 7 bases, and 17 bases lay outside the gene matches. The CDR3 DNA sequence: TGTGCCACCAGGGGGGACAGGGGGTACGGTAGGAGCTCATACAATGAGCAGTTCTTC. It encodes CATRGDRGYGRSSYNEQFF.

The chain employs TRBV7-3 and TRBJ2-4; possible D gene TRBD1, 6 bases. Germline CDR1 is SGHTA and CDR2 is FQGTGA. This CDR3 comprises 14 residues. The V end was cut by 5 bases, the J end by 6 bases, with 14 bases between. In nucleotides, the CDR3 is TGTGCCAGCAGCCCCTCGGGACAATTAAACATTCAGTACTTC. This translates into CASSPSGQLNIQYF. The complete variable domain, with remaining parts taken from reference TRBV7-3 and TRBJ2-4, reads GAGVSQTPSNKVTEKGKYVELRCDPISGHTALYWYRQSLGQGPEFLIYFQGTGAADDSGLPNDRFFAVRPEGSVSTLKIQRTERGDSAVYLCASSPSGQLNIQYFGAGTRLSVL.

The CDR3 DNA follows: TGTGCCACCAGCCCGGGACATAATAATTCACCCCTCCACTTT. Protein: CATSPGHNNSPLHF. The V call is TRBV24-1, the J call TRBJ1-6; possibly TRBD1 for D (6 bases). Germline V CDR1 and CDR2: KGHDR, SFDVKD. V was shortened by 7 bases and J by 5 bases, with 11 bases between the two germline ends. CDR3 length equals 14 residues.

This chain joins TRBV24-1 and TRBJ2-3; 10 positions agree with TRBD2. From germline, CDR1 is KGHDR and CDR2 SFDVKD. The trim removed 4 bases at V and 2 bases at J, leaving 5 bases unmatched. This CDR3 comprises 16 residues. The CDR3 coding sequence is TGTGCCACCAGTGACGCACTAGCGGGGTACACAGATACGCAGTATTTT. As protein: CATSDALAGYTDTQYF.

This clonotype was seen repeatedly, ten times or more. The rearrangement links TRBV20-1 to TRBJ2-5, with no clear D. CDR1 and CDR2 from the germline V gene are DFQATT and SNEGSKA (reference sequence). The V gene lost 5 bases and the J gene lost 0 bases, with 10 bases spanning the gap. The CDR3 is 13 amino acids. The CDR3 reads CSAPKMYQETQYF. For the CDR3, the DNA is TGCAGTGCTCCTAAAATGTACCAAGAGACCCAGTACTTC.

This clonotype was recorded a few times. CDR3 DNA: TGCGCCAGCACCCCGGGACTAGCGGGGGGTCCCTACGAGCAGTACTTC. It is translated as CASTPGLAGGPYEQYF. This chain connects TRBV5-1 to TRBJ2-7; TRBD2 agrees at 15 bases. The CDR3 is made up of 16 amino acids. Germline-derived CDR1 and CDR2 are SGHRS and YFSETQ. V was pared by 6 bases and J by 2 bases, with 6 bases of the junction left unmatched.

This CDR3 reads CASSRAGTLPNEQFF. The DNA of the CDR3 is TGCGCCAGCAGCCGAGCGGGGACGTTACCAAATGAGCAGTTCTTC. The chain couples TRBV5-1 to TRBJ2-1; the match to TRBD2 covers 7 bases. Germline assignment: CDR1 SGHRS and CDR2 YFSETQ. CDR3 size: 15 residues. V gave up 4 bases and J gave up 7 bases; unmatched junction bases: 11.